These T cell receptor beta chains were read from a single sample in a study of shared clonotypes between healthy human individuals. Assay used: immunoSEQ multiplex PCR; TCRdb lists only in-frame clones, some missing. Of more than 2 million clones detected, approximately 95% appear once; the ten largest clones hold 0.13%. The sequencing sample was made of naive CD4+ T cells sorted from blood. These receptors originate from a man aged 18 to 30 in good health. Both conserved end residues are part of each CDR3. D genes are given only for firm matches.

j_gene | v_gene | d_gene | CDR3aa | CDR3nt
TRBJ2-1 | TRBV10-2 | TRBD1 | CASSDRGRSYNEQFF | TGCGCCAGCAGTGACAGGGGGCGGTCCTACAATGAGCAGTTCTTC
TRBJ2-3 | TRBV7-3 | . | CASSLDPHSTDTQYF | TGTGCCAGCAGCTTAGATCCTCATAGCACAGATACGCAGTATTTT
TRBJ2-3 | TRBV5-1 | . | CASSFGGTADTQYF | TGCGCCAGCAGCTTCGGCGGGACAGCAGATACGCAGTATTTT
TRBJ1-2 | TRBV30 | . | CAWSVKSYGYTF | TGTGCCTGGAGTGTAAAAAGCTATGGCTACACCTTC
TRBJ2-1 | TRBV11-3 | . | CASSSGDEQFF | TGTGCCAGCAGCTCCGGGGATGAGCAGTTCTTC
TRBJ1-6 | TRBV6-5 | . | CATQRTDNSPLHF | TGTGCCACACAACGGACAGACAATTCACCCCTCCACTTT
TRBJ2-7 | TRBV7-9 | . | CASSLGGTAYEQYF | TGTGCCAGCAGCTTAGGAGGTACTGCCTACGAGCAGTACTTC
TRBJ1-1 | TRBV2 | . | CASSVIDSMNTEAFF | TGTGCCAGCAGTGTCATTGACAGCATGAACACTGAAGCTTTCTTT
TRBJ2-1 | TRBV5-4 | . | CATQGGSGDEQFF | TGTGCCACCCAGGGAGGAAGCGGCGATGAGCAGTTCTTC
TRBJ1-2 | TRBV6-5 | . | CASSYLMGYDGYTF | TGTGCCAGCAGTTACCTGATGGGGTATGATGGCTACACCTTC
TRBJ1-3 | TRBV13 | TRBD1 | CASSLEGTVGNTIYF | TGTGCCAGCAGCTTAGAGGGGACAGTTGGAAACACCATATATTTT
TRBJ1-2 | TRBV15 | . | CATSRPGANYGYTF | TGTGCCACCAGCAGACCAGGGGCTAACTATGGCTACACCTTC
TRBJ2-2 | TRBV7-6 | TRBD2 | CASSLQWASGPGELFF | TGTGCCAGCAGCTTGCAATGGGCTAGCGGCCCCGGGGAGCTGTTTTTT
TRBJ2-2 | TRBV11-3 | TRBD1 | CASSLDRDRASIGELFF | TGTGCCAGCAGCTTAGATCGCGACAGGGCGAGTATCGGGGAGCTGTTTTTT
TRBJ2-4 | TRBV7-9 | . | CASSLDIGAKNIQYF | TGTGCCAGCAGCTTAGATATTGGAGCCAAAAACATTCAGTACTTC
TRBJ1-1 | TRBV5-1 | TRBD1 | CASRLTGPAFF | TGCGCCAGCAGATTGACAGGGCCCGCTTTCTTT
TRBJ2-2 | TRBV18 | . | CASSPGQNTGELFF | TGTGCCAGCTCGCCGGGACAGAACACCGGGGAGCTGTTTTTT
TRBJ1-3 | TRBV5-6 | . | CASSSGQWVGNTIYF | TGTGCCAGCAGCTCCGGGCAGTGGGTTGGAAACACCATATATTTT
TRBJ2-2 | TRBV4-3 | TRBD2 | CASSQTTSGMPGELFF | TGCGCCAGCAGCCAAACAACTAGCGGGATGCCCGGGGAGCTGTTTTTT
TRBJ2-7 | TRBV6-1 | . | CASSEAGYEQYF | TGTGCCAGCAGTGAAGCAGGCTACGAGCAGTACTTC
TRBJ2-7 | TRBV7-6 | . | CASTTSKGGFYEQYF | TGTGCCAGCACCACTTCAAAGGGGGGCTTCTACGAGCAGTACTTC
TRBJ2-1 | TRBV30 | TRBD2 | CACIGLADSYNEQFF | TGTGCCTGTATCGGACTAGCGGATTCCTACAATGAGCAGTTCTTC